This section outlines one TCR beta chain sequence together with its context. This specimen belongs to a study of blood T cell repertoires in COVID-19. Using immunoSEQ multiplex PCR, the repertoire was profiled, and TCRdb retains in-frame clones only, with some absent. Of 390,000 or so clones in the sample, less than 90% were seen once. The length of the CDR3 is 14 residues. V gave up 3 bases and J gave up 3 bases, with 11 bases separating them. Germline CDR1 reads LNHDA; CDR2 reads SQIVND (reference sequence). Self-reported history from a screening survey and questionnaire set each donor's cohort. The chain combines TRBV19 with TRBJ1-1, with D hard to call. The sequence came from a woman aged 50 to 60 who had recovered from COVID-19. The sequenced material came from PBMCs or T cells enriched from blood (not recorded which). CDR3 DNA: TGTGCCAGTAGTATCCGGGGTGGGGACACTGAAGCTTTCTTT. It encodes CASSIRGGDTEAFF.